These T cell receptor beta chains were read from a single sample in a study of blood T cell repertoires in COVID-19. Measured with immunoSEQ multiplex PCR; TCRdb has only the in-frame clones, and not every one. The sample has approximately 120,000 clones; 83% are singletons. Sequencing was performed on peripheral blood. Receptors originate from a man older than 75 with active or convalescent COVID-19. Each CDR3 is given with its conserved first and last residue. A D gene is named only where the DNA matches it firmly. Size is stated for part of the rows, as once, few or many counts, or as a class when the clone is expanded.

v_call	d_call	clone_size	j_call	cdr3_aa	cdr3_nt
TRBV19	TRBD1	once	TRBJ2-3	CASSTRGTGNGEVPDTQYF	TGTGCCAGTAGTACGCGGGGGACAGGGAATGGAGAGGTCCCAGATACGCAGTATTTT
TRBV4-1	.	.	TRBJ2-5	CASSQGLAGGQETQYF	TGCGCCAGCAGCCAAGGTCTGGCCGGGGGCCAAGAGACCCAGTACTTC
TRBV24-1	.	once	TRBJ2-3	CATGGRPGADTQYF	TGTGCCACCGGGGGCAGGCCGGGCGCAGATACGCAGTATTTT
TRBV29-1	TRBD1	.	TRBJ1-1	CSVFTGAGSEAFF	TGCAGCGTTTTTACAGGGGCGGGGAGTGAAGCTTTCTTT
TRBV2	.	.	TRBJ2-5	CASKRPRETQYF	TGTGCCAGCAAACGACCCAGGGAGACCCAGTACTTC
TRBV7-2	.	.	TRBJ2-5	CASSSSQGAFLLETQYF	TGTGCCAGCAGCTCGAGTCAGGGTGCCTTCCTTTTAGAGACCCAGTACTTC
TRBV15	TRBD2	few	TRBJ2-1	CATSRAGTNYNEQFF	TGTGCCACCAGCAGAGCCGGGACTAACTACAATGAGCAGTTCTTC
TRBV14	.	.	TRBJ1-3	CASSQQGGYSGNTIYF	TGTGCCAGCAGCCAACAAGGGGGTTATTCTGGAAACACCATATATTTT
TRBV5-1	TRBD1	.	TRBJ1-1	CASSFTGGSQNTEAFF	TGCGCCAGCAGCTTCACAGGGGGTTCTCAGAACACTGAAGCTTTCTTT
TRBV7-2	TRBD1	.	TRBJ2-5	CASSWRDRETQYF	TGTGCCAGCAGCTGGCGGGACAGGGAGACCCAGTACTTC
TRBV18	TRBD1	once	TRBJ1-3	CASSRDRISSSGNTIYF	TGTGCCAGCTCTCGGGACAGGATCTCGAGCTCTGGAAACACCATATATTTT
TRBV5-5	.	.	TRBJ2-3	CASSFRGIADTQYF	TGTGCCAGCAGCTTCCGGGGTATCGCAGATACGCAGTATTTT
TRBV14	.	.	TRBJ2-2	CASSRQGMTGELFF	TGTGCCAGCAGCCGTCAGGGGATGACCGGGGAGCTGTTTTTT
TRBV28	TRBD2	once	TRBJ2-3	CASSLEGRGADTQYF	TGTGCCAGCAGTTTAGAGGGGAGGGGCGCAGATACGCAGTATTTT
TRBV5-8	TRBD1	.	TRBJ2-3	CASSSGQGTTDTQYF	TGTGCCAGCAGCTCGGGACAGGGGACGACAGATACGCAGTATTTT
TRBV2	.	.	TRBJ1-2	CASSEEGGNGYTF	TGTGCCAGCAGTGAAGAAGGAGGGAACGGCTACACCTTC
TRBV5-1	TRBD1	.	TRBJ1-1	CASSFGTGNLDTEAFF	TGCGCCAGCAGCTTCGGGACAGGGAATCTGGACACTGAAGCTTTCTTT
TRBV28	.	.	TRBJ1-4	CASSLGLTAATNEKLFF	TGTGCCAGCAGTTTAGGCCTGACAGCTGCAACTAATGAAAAACTGTTTTTT
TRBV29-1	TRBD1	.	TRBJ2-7	CSLQGAPHRDLVFWSSYEQYF	TGCAGCCTACAGGGGGCTCCTCACCGAGACCTGGTTTTCTGGAGCTCCTACGAGCAGTACTTC
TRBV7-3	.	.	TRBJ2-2	CASSLLGSGNTGELFF	TGTGCCAGCAGCCTCCTAGGTAGCGGGAACACCGGGGAGCTGTTTTTT
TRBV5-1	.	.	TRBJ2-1	CASSPAGISYNEQFF	TGCGCCAGCAGCCCGGCCGGGATCAGTTACAATGAGCAGTTCTTC
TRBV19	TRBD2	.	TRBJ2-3	CASKLAGASPTDTQYF	TGTGCCAGTAAACTAGCGGGGGCTTCCCCCACAGATACGCAGTATTTT
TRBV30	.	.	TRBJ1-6	CAWSQGSSYNSPLHF	TGTGCCTGGAGTCAGGGTAGCTCCTATAATTCACCCCTCCACTTT
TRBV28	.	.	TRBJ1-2	CASRETGGGYTF	TGTGCCAGCAGAGAGACAGGAGGAGGCTACACCTTC
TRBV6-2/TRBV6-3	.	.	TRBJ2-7	CASSSYKGRLPYEQYF	TGTGCCAGCAGTTCTTATAAGGGGCGATTACCCTACGAGCAGTACTTC
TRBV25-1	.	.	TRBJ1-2	CASSALEGRRSNYGYTF	TGTGCCAGCAGCGCATTGGAGGGGCGCAGATCTAACTATGGCTACACCTTC
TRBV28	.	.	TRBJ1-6	CASSLSGINSPLHF	TGTGCCAGCAGTTTGTCAGGGATCAATTCACCCCTCCACTTT
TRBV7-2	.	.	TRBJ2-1	CASRTLGGARNEQFF	TGTGCCAGCAGGACACTTGGCGGGGCACGGAATGAGCAGTTCTTC
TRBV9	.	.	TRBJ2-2	CASSATGVRELFF	TGTGCCAGCAGCGCCACGGGGGTTAGGGAGCTGTTTTTT
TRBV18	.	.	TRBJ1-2	CASSPSGGNYGYTF	TGTGCCAGCTCACCTTCGGGCGGGAACTATGGCTACACCTTC
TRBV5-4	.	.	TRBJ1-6	CASSSRTASDSPLHF	TGTGCCAGCAGCTCCCGGACAGCTTCGGACTCACCCCTCCACTTT
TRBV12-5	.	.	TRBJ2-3	CASGLGAATDTQYF	TGTGCTAGTGGTTTGGGAGCGGCCACAGATACGCAGTATTTT
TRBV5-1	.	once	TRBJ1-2	CASSYEGSNYGYTF	TGCGCCAGCAGCTATGAGGGCTCTAACTATGGCTACACCTTC
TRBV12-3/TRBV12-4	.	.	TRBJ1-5	CASSFAGDQPQHF	TGTGCCAGCAGTTTCGCAGGGGACCAGCCCCAGCATTTT
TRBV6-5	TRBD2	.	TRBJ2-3	CASKRGGADTQYF	TGTGCCAGCAAGCGGGGGGGCGCGGATACGCAGTATTTT
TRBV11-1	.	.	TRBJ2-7	CASSLGATGYEQYF	TGTGCCAGCAGCTTAGGAGCGACGGGCTACGAGCAGTACTTC
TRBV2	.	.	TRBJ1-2	CASQSGYGYTF	TGTGCCAGCCAATCGGGGTATGGCTACACCTTC
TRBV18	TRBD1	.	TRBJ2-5	CASSPRQGDETQYF	TGTGCCAGCTCACCGCGGCAGGGGGACGAGACCCAGTACTTC
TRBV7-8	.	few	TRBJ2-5	CASSLVAVQETQYF	TGTGCCAGCAGCTTGGTGGCAGTTCAAGAGACCCAGTACTTC
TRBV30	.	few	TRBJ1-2	CAFNRDAYGYTF	TGTGCCTTTAACAGGGACGCCTATGGCTACACCTTC
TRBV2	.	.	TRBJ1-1	CASSEAEGRTEAFF	TGTGCCAGCAGTGAAGCGGAGGGGCGCACTGAAGCTTTCTTT
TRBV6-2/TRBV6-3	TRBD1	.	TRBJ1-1	CASSDRGVTEAFF	TGTGCCAGCAGTGACAGGGGGGTCACTGAAGCTTTCTTT
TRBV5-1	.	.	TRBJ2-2	CASSFTGNTGELFF	TGCGCCAGCAGCTTTACAGGGAACACCGGGGAGCTGTTTTTT
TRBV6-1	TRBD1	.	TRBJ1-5	CASSGNRGGSNQPQHF	TGTGCCAGCAGTGGAAACAGGGGCGGGAGCAATCAGCCCCAGCATTTT
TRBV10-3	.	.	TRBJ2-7	CAIKGDNSYEQYF	TGTGCCATCAAAGGGGACAACTCCTACGAGCAGTACTTC
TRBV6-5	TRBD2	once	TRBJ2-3	CASSYLAGGPTDTQYF	TGTGCCAGCAGTTACCTTGCGGGGGGCCCCACAGATACGCAGTATTTT
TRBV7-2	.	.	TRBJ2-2	CASSLEVVRSGELFF	TGTGCCAGCAGCTTAGAAGTAGTCCGGTCCGGGGAGCTGTTTTTT
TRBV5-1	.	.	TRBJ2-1	CASSLGGSLAYEQFF	TGCGCCAGCAGCTTGGGGGGCAGCCTGGCATATGAGCAGTTCTTC
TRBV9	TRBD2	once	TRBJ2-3	CASSGGVSGGEVGSSTDTQYF	TGTGCCAGCAGCGGCGGAGTAAGCGGGGGGGAGGTTGGGTCTAGCACAGATACGCAGTATTTT
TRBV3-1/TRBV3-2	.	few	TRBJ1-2	CASSQREDYGYTF	TGTGCCAGCAGCCAAAGAGAAGACTATGGCTACACCTTC
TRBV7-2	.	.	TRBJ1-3	CASSAPGGRRNTIYF	TGTGCCAGCAGCGCCCCGGGGGGAAGAAGAAACACCATATATTTT
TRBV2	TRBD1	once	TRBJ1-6	CASSELGQGGGNSPLHF	TGTGCCAGCAGTGAATTAGGGCAGGGGGGTGGTAATTCACCCCTCCACTTT